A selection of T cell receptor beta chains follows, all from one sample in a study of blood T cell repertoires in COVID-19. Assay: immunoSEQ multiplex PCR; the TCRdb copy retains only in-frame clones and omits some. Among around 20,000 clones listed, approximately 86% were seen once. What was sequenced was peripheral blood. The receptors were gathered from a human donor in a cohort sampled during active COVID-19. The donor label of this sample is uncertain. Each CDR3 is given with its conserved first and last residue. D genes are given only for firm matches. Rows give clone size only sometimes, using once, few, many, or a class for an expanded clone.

CDR3 DNA: TGTGCCAGCAGCTTAACAAGTGTGGGGGGTTACGAGCAGTACTTC
CDR3 protein: CASSLTSVGGYEQYF
V gene: TRBV7-8
D gene: .
clone size: .
J gene: TRBJ2-7

CDR3 DNA: TGTGCCAGCGCGGGAGCCTACGAGCAGTACTTC
CDR3 protein: CASAGAYEQYF
V gene: TRBV6-5
D gene: TRBD2
clone size: .
J gene: TRBJ2-7

CDR3 DNA: TGTGCCAGCAGTTCGGTGGCCAGCGGCGGCGGGGAGCTGTTTTTT
CDR3 protein: CASSSVASGGGELFF
V gene: TRBV28
D gene: .
clone size: once
J gene: TRBJ2-2

CDR3 DNA: TGCGCCAGCAGCTTTGCCGGGACAGGGTCCTACAATGAGCAGTTCTTC
CDR3 protein: CASSFAGTGSYNEQFF
V gene: TRBV5-1
D gene: TRBD1
clone size: .
J gene: TRBJ2-1

CDR3 DNA: TGTGCCACCCTTGGCGGGGGCAATCAGCCCCAGCATTTT
CDR3 protein: CATLGGGNQPQHF
V gene: TRBV28
D gene: .
clone size: once
J gene: TRBJ1-5

CDR3 DNA: TGTGCCAGCAGCTTACCAAGTGGGGGGGCCTACGAGCAGTACTTC
CDR3 protein: CASSLPSGGAYEQYF
V gene: TRBV13
D gene: TRBD2
clone size: few
J gene: TRBJ2-7

CDR3 DNA: TGCAGTGCTAGGTCTGTCTATGGCTACACCTTC
CDR3 protein: CSARSVYGYTF
V gene: TRBV20-1
D gene: .
clone size: .
J gene: TRBJ1-2

CDR3 DNA: TGTGCCAGTAGTGTACAGGGGGCAACTAATGAAAAACTGTTTTTT
CDR3 protein: CASSVQGATNEKLFF
V gene: TRBV19
D gene: TRBD1
clone size: .
J gene: TRBJ1-4

CDR3 DNA: TGTGCCAGCAGTGAGACAAGCGGGAGTAGTGAGCAGTTCTTC
CDR3 protein: CASSETSGSSEQFF
V gene: TRBV6-4
D gene: TRBD2
clone size: .
J gene: TRBJ2-1

CDR3 DNA: TGTGCCAGCAGTTTAGAGGGCAAGGGAAACACCATATATTTT
CDR3 protein: CASSLEGKGNTIYF
V gene: TRBV28
D gene: .
clone size: .
J gene: TRBJ1-3

CDR3 DNA: TGTGCCAGCAGCTTTGACCCGACTAGTTACGCTCGCGAGCAGTACTTC
CDR3 protein: CASSFDPTSYAREQYF
V gene: TRBV5-4
D gene: .
clone size: .
J gene: TRBJ2-7